This T cell receptor beta chain is from a study of cytomegalovirus exposure and HLA in healthy donors. V lost 5 bases to trimming and J lost 4 bases, with 15 bases between them. The CDR3 consists of 16 residues. The germline V gene encodes CDR1 SEHNR and CDR2 FQNEAQ (reference sequence). The PCR used 60 Vbeta and 13 Jbeta primers. Profiled with immunoSEQ multiplex PCR; TCRdb holds only in-frame clones, not every one. The table shows about 130,000 clones, with about 80% occurring only once. The rearrangement joins TRBV7-9 to TRBJ1-6; possibly TRBD1 for D (6 bases). This clonotype originated in a woman in her thirties or forties in good health and CMV-seronegative. The material sequenced was PBMCs. Here the CDR3 reads CASSPGGGRYNSPLHF. The CDR3 region has the DNA TGTGCCAGCAGCCCAGGCGGGGGGCGGTATAATTCACCCCTCCACTTT. Filled out from reference TRBV7-9 and TRBJ1-6, the complete variable domain reads DTGVSQNPRHKITKRGQNVTFRCDPISEHNRLYWYRQTLGQGPEFLTYFQNEAQLEKSRLLSDRFSAERPKGSFSTLEIQRTEQGDSAMYLCASSPGGGRYNSPLHFGNGTRLTVT.